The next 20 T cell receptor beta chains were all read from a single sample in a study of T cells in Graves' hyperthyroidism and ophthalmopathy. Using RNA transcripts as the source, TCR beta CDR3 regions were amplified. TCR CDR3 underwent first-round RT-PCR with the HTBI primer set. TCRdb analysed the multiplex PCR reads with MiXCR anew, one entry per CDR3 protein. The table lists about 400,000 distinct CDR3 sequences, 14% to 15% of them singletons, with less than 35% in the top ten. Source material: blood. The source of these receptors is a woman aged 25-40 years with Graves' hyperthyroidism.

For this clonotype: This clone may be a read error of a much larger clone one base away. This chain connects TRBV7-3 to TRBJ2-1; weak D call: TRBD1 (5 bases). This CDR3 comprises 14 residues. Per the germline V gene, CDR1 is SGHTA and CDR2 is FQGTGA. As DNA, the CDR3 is TGTGCCGGCAGCTTTACAGGTACCTACAATGAGCAGTTCTTC. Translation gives CAGSFTGTYNEQFF.

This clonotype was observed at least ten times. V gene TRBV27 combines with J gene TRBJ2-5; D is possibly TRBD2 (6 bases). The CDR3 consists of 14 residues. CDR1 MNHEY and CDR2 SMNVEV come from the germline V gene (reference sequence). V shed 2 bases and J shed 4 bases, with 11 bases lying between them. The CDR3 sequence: CASSLIGRGETQYF. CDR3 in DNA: TGTGCCAGCAGTTTAATCGGGAGAGGAGAGACCCAGTACTTC.

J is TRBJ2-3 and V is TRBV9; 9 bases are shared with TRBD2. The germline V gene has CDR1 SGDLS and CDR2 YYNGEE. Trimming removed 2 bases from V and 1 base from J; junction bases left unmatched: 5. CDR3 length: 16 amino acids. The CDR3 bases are TGTGCCAGCAGCGTTGATAGCGGGGGCGGCACAGATACGCAGTATTTT. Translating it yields CASSVDSGGGTDTQYF.

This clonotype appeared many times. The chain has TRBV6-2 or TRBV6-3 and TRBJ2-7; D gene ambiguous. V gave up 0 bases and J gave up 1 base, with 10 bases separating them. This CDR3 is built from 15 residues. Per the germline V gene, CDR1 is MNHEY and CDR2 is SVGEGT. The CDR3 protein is CASSYSESPSYEQYF. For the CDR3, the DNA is TGTGCCAGCAGTTACTCGGAATCGCCTTCCTACGAGCAGTACTTC.

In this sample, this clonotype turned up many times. The CDR3 protein is CAWSELAGYTF. The CDR3 nucleotides are TGTGCCTGGAGTGAACTGGCTGGCTACACCTTC. The chain recombines TRBV30 with TRBJ1-2; D is uncertain. The CDR3 is 11 amino acids. V dropped 1 base and J dropped 7 bases, with 7 bases sitting between them. The germline gives CDR1 GTSNPN, CDR2 SVGIG (reference sequence).

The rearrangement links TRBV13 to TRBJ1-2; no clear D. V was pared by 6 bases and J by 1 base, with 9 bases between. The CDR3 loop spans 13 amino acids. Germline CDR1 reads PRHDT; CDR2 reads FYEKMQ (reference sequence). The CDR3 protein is CASRPRVNYGYTF. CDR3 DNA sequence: TGTGCCAGCAGGCCCCGGGTTAACTATGGCTACACCTTC.

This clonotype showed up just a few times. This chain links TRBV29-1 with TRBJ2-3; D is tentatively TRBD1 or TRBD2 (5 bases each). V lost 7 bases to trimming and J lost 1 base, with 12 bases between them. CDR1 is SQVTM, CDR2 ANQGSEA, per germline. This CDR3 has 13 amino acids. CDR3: CSASMGGTDTQYF. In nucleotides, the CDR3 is TGCAGCGCTAGTATGGGGGGCACAGATACGCAGTATTTT.

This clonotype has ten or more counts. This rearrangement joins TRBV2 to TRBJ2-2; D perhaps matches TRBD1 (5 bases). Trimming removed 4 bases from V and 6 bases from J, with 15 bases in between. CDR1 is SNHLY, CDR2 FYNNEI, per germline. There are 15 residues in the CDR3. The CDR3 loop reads CASSALGLNPGELFF. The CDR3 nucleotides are TGTGCCAGCAGTGCTTTGGGGCTTAATCCCGGGGAGCTGTTTTTT.

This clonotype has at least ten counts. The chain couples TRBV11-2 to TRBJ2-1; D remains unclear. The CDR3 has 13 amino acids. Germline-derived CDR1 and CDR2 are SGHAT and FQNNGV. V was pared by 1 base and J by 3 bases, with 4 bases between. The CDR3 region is CASSLGHYNEQFF. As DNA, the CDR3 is TGTGCCAGCAGCTTAGGGCACTACAATGAGCAGTTCTTC.

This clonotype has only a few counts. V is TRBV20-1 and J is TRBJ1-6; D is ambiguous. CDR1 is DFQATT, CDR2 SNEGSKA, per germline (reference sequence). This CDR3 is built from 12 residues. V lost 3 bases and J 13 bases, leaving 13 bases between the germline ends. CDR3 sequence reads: CSASRWNSPLHF. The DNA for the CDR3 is TGCAGTGCTAGTAGGTGGAACTCGCCCCTCCACTTT.

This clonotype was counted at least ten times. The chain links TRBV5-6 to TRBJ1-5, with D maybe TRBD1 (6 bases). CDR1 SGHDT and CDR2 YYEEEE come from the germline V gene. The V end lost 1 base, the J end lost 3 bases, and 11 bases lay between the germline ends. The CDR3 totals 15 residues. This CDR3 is CASSLRGRDNQPQHF. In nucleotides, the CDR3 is TGTGCCAGCAGCTTGCGGGGGCGAGACAATCAGCCCCAGCATTTT.

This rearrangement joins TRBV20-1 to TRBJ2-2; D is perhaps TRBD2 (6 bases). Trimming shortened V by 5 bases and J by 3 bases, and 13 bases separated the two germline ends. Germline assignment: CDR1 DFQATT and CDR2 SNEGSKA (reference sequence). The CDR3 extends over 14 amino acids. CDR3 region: CSAPGTAYTGELFF. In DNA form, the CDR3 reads TGCAGTGCTCCCGGGACTGCCTACACCGGGGAGCTGTTTTTT.

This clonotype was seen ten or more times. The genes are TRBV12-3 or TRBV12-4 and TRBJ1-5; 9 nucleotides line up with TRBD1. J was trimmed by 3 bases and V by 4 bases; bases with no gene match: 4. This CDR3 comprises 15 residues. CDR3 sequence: CASSWGQGPNQPQHF. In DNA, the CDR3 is TGTGCCAGCAGTTGGGGACAGGGACCCAATCAGCCCCAGCATTTT.

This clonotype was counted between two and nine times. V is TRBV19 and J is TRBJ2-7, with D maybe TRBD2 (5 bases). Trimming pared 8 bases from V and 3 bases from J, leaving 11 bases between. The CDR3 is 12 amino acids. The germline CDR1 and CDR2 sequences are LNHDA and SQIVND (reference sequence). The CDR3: CASGGDFYEQYF. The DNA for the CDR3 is TGTGCCAGTGGAGGTGACTTCTACGAGCAGTACTTC.

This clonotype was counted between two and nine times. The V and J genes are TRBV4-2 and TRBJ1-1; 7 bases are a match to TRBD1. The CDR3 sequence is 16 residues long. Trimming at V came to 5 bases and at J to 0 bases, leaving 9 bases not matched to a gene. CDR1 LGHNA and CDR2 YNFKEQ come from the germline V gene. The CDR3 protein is CASSVRQGGMNTEAFF. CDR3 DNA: TGTGCCAGCAGCGTACGACAGGGCGGGATGAACACTGAAGCTTTCTTT.

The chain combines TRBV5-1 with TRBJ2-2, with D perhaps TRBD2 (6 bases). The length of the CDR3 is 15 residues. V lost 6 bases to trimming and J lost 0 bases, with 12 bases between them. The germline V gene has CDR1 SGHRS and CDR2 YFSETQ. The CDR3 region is CASMTGTSNTGELFF. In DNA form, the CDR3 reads TGCGCCAGCATGACCGGGACTTCGAACACCGGGGAGCTGTTTTTT.

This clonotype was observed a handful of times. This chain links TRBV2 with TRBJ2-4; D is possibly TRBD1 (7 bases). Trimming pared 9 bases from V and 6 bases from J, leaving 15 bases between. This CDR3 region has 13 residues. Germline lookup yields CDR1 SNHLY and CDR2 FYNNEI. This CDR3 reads CARRGDSRNIQYF. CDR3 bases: TGTGCCAGAAGGGGGGACAGTAGAAACATTCAGTACTTC.

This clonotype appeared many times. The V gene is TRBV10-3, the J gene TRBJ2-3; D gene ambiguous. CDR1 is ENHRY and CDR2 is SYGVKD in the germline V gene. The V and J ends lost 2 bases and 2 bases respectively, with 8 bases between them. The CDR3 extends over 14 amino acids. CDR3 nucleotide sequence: TGTGCCATCAGTGAGGTTCAGGCCACAGATACGCAGTATTTT. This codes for CAISEVQATDTQYF.

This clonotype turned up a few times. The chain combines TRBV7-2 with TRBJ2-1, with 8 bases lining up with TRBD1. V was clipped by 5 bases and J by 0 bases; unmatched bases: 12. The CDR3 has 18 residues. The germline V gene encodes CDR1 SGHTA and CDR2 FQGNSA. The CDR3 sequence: CASSPYIHRGISYNEQFF. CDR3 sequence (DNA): TGTGCCAGCAGCCCCTACATCCACAGGGGGATCTCCTACAATGAGCAGTTCTTC.

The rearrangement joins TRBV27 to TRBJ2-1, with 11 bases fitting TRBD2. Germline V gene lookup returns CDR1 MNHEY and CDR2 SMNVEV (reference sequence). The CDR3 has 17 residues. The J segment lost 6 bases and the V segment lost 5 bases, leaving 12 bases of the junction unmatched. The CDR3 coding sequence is TGTGCCAGCAGTGAACTCCTAGGACTAGCGGGCCTCAATGAGCAGTTCTTC. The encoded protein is CASSELLGLAGLNEQFF.